Sequencing of this TCR beta chain was carried out in a study of T cells in localized non-small cell lung cancer (dated by TCRdb to the early 2020s). Background on the whole study: Comparing tumors with uninvolved tumor-adjacent lungs, the study looked at the T cell repertoires of hundreds of patients with early-stage NSCLC. All 240 or so NSCLC patients in the cohort were treatment-naive and had localized lung tumors that were resected. Of the NSCLC patients, approximately 130 were male and about a hundred were female, and the mean age was approximately 69 years.

V lost 2 bases and J lost 3 bases, and the count of bases not matched to a germline gene is 4. CDR1 KGHSH and CDR2 LQKENI are derived from the germline V gene. Inclusive of the bounding cysteine and phenylalanine, the CDR3 is 15 residues long. The sequence is cut down to CDR3 DNA, 45 bases in frame from base 1. Comments on this clone: No cognate antigen has been identified for it. Per-base quality was not reported, and no clone a single base away is much larger than it.

At diagnosis, tumor, uninvolved tumor-adjacent lung and peripheral blood were collected and then preserved as a mix of FFPE and fresh-frozen material. For TCR repertoire profiling, the blood samples were analyzed as peripheral blood mononuclear cells. The immunoSEQ Assay was used to sequence TCR beta CDR3 regions from DNA. Concerning the study's data processing: To compute T cell density, TCR beta template counts were normalized to usable DNA, which was estimated by amplifying housekeeping genes. Richness was estimated with the preseqR package, extrapolating to 400,000 templates for PBMC samples and 120,000 templates for tissue samples. Clonality was taken to be one minus Pielou's evenness. Tissue-enriched TCRs were identified by differential abundance testing using productive amino-acid clonotypes, minimum total count 5 and alpha 0.1. Repertoire overlap between compartments was quantified with the Jaccard Index and Morisita Overlap Index. GLIPH grouped TCR beta CDR3s together with public tetramer-defined viral CDR3s, and a viral motif had to include at least three viral sequences and show V-gene enrichment. TCRdb took this table from immuneACCESS and kept in-frame rearrangements with V and J called. Such tables lack part of the clones; where checked against another copy, unresolved V genes explain under half of the gap, and the rest is unexplained. V and J calls and clone size follow that table, whereas D and trimming were derived from the DNA. The sample data list 100,000 to 150,000 clones, and about 90% of these were observed just once. Of the sample, 1.5% to 2% is held by the ten largest clones.

Broad study findings and their caveats: A median of roughly 50 of the top 100 tumor clones turned up in the paired uninvolved adjacent lung, and about 28 of those clones also ranked among the top 100 of that same adjacent lung. Because multi-region tumor sequencing was not done, intratumor heterogeneity could not be ruled out. Higher T cell density in blood was associated with longer overall survival, whereas higher clonality in adjacent lung was associated with shorter survival. Because of the exploratory design, TCR variables were selected using unadjusted p-values without false-discovery rate correction. Uninvolved tumor-adjacent lung showed the highest T cell clonality, higher than tumor, which suggests more focused antigenic responses in the uninvolved tumor-adjacent lung.

Sequencing was performed on peripheral blood, taken before any cancer treatment. Recombination connected TRBV18 to TRBJ2-1; TRBD2 lines up with 7 middle nucleotides. The sequence came from a female donor aged 60 or older with stage I lung adenocarcinoma. The CDR3 region reads CASSPKLALYNEQFF. The base sequence is TGTGCCAGCTCACCAAAACTAGCGCTCTACAATGAGCAGTTCTTC.